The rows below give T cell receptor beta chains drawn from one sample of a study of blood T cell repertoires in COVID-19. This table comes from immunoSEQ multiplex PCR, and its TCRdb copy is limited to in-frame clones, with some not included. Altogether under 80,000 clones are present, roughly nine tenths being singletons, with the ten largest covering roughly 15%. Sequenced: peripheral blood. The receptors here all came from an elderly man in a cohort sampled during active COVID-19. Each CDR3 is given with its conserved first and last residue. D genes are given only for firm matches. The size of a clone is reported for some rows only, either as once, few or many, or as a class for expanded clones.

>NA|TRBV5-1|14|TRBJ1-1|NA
CASGRGGVNTEAFF
TGCGCCAGCGGGAGGGGCGGGGTGAACACTGAAGCTTTCTTT
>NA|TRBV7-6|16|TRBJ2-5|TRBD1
CASSPGTGRGRETQYF
TGTGCCAGCAGCCCGGGGACAGGCAGGGGGCGGGAGACCCAGTACTTC
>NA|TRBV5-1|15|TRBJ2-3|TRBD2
CASSLTSGGEDTQYF
TGCGCCAGCAGCTTGACTAGCGGGGGGGAAGATACGCAGTATTTT
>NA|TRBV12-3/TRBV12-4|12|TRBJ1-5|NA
CASSFPGQPQHF
TGTGCCAGCAGTTTCCCCGGTCAGCCCCAGCATTTT
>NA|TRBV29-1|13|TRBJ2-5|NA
CSVTHRRGETQYF
TGCAGCGTCACTCATAGGAGGGGAGAGACCCAGTACTTC
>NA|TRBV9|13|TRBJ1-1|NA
CASSVFGDTEAFF
TGTGCCAGCAGCGTATTCGGGGACACTGAAGCTTTCTTT
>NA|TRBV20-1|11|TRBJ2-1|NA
CSARNGDEQFF
TGCAGTGCTAGAAACGGGGATGAGCAGTTCTTC
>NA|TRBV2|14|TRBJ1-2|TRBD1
CASSEDRGSYGYTF
TGTGCCAGCAGTGAAGACAGGGGTAGCTATGGCTACACCTTC
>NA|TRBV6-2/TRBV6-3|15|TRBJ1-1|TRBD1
CASSFPGGGYTEAFF
TGTGCCAGCAGTTTCCCAGGGGGCGGTTACACTGAAGCTTTCTTT
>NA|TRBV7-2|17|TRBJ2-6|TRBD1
CASSLARDRGWANVLTF
TGTGCCAGCAGCTTAGCGCGGGACAGGGGCTGGGCCAACGTCCTGACTTTC
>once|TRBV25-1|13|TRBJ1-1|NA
CASRKEGYTEAFF
TGTGCCAGCCGGAAGGAGGGCTACACTGAAGCTTTCTTT
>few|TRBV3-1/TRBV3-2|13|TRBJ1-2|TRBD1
CASSQADRDGYTF
TGTGCCAGCAGCCAAGCTGACAGGGATGGCTACACCTTC
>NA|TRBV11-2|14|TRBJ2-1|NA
CASSSSSYYNEQFF
TGTGCCAGCAGCTCCTCTTCTTACTACAATGAGCAGTTCTTC
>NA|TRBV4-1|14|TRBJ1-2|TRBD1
CASSQPDRDNGYTF
TGCGCCAGCAGCCAGCCGGACAGGGATAATGGCTACACCTTC
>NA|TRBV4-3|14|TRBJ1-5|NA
CASSRSGANQPQHF
TGCGCCAGCAGTCGGAGCGGGGCAAATCAGCCCCAGCATTTT
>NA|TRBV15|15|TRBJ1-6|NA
CATSRDRGSNSPLHF
TGTGCCACCAGCAGAGATCGGGGTTCAAATTCACCCCTCCACTTT
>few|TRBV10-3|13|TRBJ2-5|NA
CAIRFEGGETQYF
TGTGCCATCAGGTTTGAGGGCGGAGAGACCCAGTACTTC
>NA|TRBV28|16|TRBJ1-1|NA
CASITPSGGEDTEASF
TGTGCCAGCATTACCCCGTCCGGCGGGGAGGACACTGAAGCTTCCTTT
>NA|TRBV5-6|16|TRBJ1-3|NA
CASSLGPGFSGNTIYF
TGTGCCAGCAGCTTGGGCCCAGGCTTCTCTGGAAACACCATATATTTT
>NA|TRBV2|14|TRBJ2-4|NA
CASSEQQAPNIQYF
TGTGCCAGCAGTGAGCAGCAGGCCCCGAACATTCAGTACTTC
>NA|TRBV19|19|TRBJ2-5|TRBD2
CASSTGFLASGGPPGSQYF
TGTGCCAGTAGTACTGGGTTTTTGGCTAGCGGGGGGCCTCCCGGGTCCCAGTACTTC
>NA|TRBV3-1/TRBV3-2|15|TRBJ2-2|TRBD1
CASSPGQGHTGELFF
TGTGCCAGCAGCCCGGGACAGGGCCACACCGGGGAGCTGTTTTTT
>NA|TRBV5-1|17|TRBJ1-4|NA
CASSAVVGPQAGEKLFF
TGCGCCAGCAGCGCCGTCGTAGGGCCCCAGGCGGGTGAAAAACTGTTTTTT
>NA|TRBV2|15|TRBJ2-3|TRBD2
CASRGGGTSTDTQYF
TGTGCCAGCAGGGGCGGGGGTACTAGCACAGATACGCAGTATTTT
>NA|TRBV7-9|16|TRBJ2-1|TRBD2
CASSSYAGGRDNEQFF
TGTGCCAGCAGCTCCTACGCCGGGGGGAGAGACAATGAGCAGTTCTTC
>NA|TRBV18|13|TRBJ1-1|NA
CASSPPAGNEAFF
TGTGCCAGCTCACCACCCGCAGGGAATGAAGCTTTCTTT
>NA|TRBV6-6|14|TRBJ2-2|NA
CASSYSGSTGELFF
TGTGCCAGCAGTTACTCGGGCAGCACCGGGGAGCTGTTTTTT
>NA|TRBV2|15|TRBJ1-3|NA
CASSLTPSSGNTIYF
TGTGCCAGCAGTTTGACTCCTAGCTCTGGAAACACCATATATTTT
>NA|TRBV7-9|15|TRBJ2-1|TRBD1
CASSTDRGFPYEQFF
TGTGCCAGCAGCACTGACAGGGGGTTTCCATATGAGCAGTTCTTC
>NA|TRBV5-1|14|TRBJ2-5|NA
CASSLVEQGETQYF
TGCGCCAGCAGCTTGGTCGAACAGGGAGAGACCCAGTACTTC
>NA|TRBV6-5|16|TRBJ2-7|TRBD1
CASSYSWAQGAYEQYF
TGTGCCAGCAGTTACTCGTGGGCACAGGGGGCTTACGAGCAGTACTTC
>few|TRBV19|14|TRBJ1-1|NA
CASSIGRVNTEAFF
TGTGCCAGTAGTATTGGGCGTGTGAACACTGAAGCTTTCTTT
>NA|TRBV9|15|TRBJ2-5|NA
CASSVPQGREETQYF
TGTGCCAGCAGCGTGCCCCAGGGGCGCGAGGAGACCCAGTACTTC
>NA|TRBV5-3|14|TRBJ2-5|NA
CAIPLHKYQETQYF
TGTGCCATCCCCCTTCACAAGTACCAAGAGACCCAGTACTTC
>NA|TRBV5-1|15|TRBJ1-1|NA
CASSLFSGGDTEAFF
TGCGCCAGCAGCTTGTTTAGTGGCGGAGACACTGAAGCTTTCTTT
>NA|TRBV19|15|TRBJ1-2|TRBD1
CASSIDRGLNYGYTF
TGTGCCAGTAGTATAGACAGGGGGCTTAACTATGGCTACACCTTC
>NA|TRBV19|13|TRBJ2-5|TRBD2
CASRSGGVETQYF
TGTGCCAGCCGTAGCGGGGGCGTAGAGACCCAGTACTTC
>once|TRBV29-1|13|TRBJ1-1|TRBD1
CSVARGHRNEAFF
TGCAGCGTTGCCAGGGGGCATCGAAATGAAGCTTTCTTT
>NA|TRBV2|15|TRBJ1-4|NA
CASRAWGQEYEKLFF
TGTGCCAGCAGGGCGTGGGGGCAGGAGTATGAAAAACTGTTTTTT
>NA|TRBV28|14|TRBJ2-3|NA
CASREGSLGDTQYF
TGTGCCAGCCGTGAAGGGAGCCTAGGAGATACGCAGTATTTT
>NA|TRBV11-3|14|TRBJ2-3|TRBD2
CASSFGGDTDTQYF
TGTGCCAGCAGCTTTGGGGGGGACACAGATACGCAGTATTTT
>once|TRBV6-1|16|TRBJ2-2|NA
CASSDAGAVDTGELFF
TGTGCCAGCAGTGACGCTGGGGCCGTGGACACCGGGGAGCTGTTTTTT
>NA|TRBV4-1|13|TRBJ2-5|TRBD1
CASSWTGQETQYF
TGCGCCAGCAGCTGGACAGGCCAAGAGACCCAGTACTTC
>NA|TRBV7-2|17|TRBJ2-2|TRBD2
CASSLQPSGGAGGELFF
TGTGCCAGCAGCTTACAGCCTAGCGGGGGGGCCGGCGGGGAGCTGTTTTTT
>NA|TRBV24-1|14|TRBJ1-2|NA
CATSDPQGYYGYTF
TGTGCCACCAGTGATCCCCAGGGTTACTATGGCTACACCTTC
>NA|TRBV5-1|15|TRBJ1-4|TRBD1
CASSIQGTENEKLFF
TGCGCCAGCAGCATACAGGGGACCGAAAATGAAAAACTGTTTTTT
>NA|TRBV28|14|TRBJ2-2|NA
CASSLSGDTGELFF
TGTGCCAGCAGTTTATCAGGGGACACCGGGGAGCTGTTTTTT
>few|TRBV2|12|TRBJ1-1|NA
CASSRQRTEAFF
TGTGCCAGCAGTCGACAGAGAACTGAAGCTTTCTTT